The 13 T cell receptor beta chains below come from one sample, sequenced in a study of blood T cells in healthy people across ages. A second PCR of 7 to 11 cycles used a sample-barcoded 5' primer and a J-beta primer mix. TCRdb itself ran the 5' RACE reads through MiXCR, one entry per CDR3 protein. The data contain around 1.7 million distinct CDR3 sequences, approximately 30% of them singletons. Material for sequencing was blood. These receptors originate from a woman aged 25 to 39 in good health.

This chain uses TRBV6-5 with TRBJ2-6; possibly TRBD1 for D (5 bases). Germline V gene sequence: CDR1 MNHEY, CDR2 SVGAGI. V shed 1 base and J shed 2 bases, with 12 bases lying between them. The CDR3 spans 17 residues. The CDR3 protein is CASSYYKAGPGANVLTF. The CDR3 coding sequence is TGTGCCAGCAGTTACTATAAGGCAGGGCCTGGGGCCAACGTCCTGACTTTC.

In this sample, this clonotype turned up many times. The rearrangement uses TRBV15 and TRBJ2-5; D may be TRBD2 (6 bases). The germline V gene encodes CDR1 LNHNV and CDR2 YYDKDF (reference sequence). The V end was cut by 3 bases, the J end by 5 bases, with 19 bases between. The CDR3 consists of 16 residues. The CDR3 here is CATSSESTGLSETQYF. As DNA, the CDR3 is TGTGCCACCAGCAGTGAAAGTACGGGACTTTCGGAGACCCAGTACTTC.

This clonotype has just a few counts. Mismatch with germline at one junction end may stem from a read error. The chain combines TRBV12-3 or TRBV12-4 with TRBJ2-3; 11 nucleotides align to TRBD2. This CDR3 is 13 amino acids long. The CDR3 protein is CASRLAGTDAQYF. Written as DNA, the CDR3 is TGTGCCAGTCGACTAGCGGGGACAGATGCGCAGTATTTT.

The chain joins TRBV5-1 to TRBJ1-6, with no clear D. The CDR3 sequence is 15 residues long. The V and J ends lost 4 bases and 4 bases respectively, with 12 bases between them. Germline values: CDR1 SGHRS, CDR2 YFSETQ. The CDR3 DNA reads TGCGCCAGCAGCGAGTCAGCCCAGTATAATTCACCCCTCCACTTT. It yields the protein CASSESAQYNSPLHF.

This clonotype was found many times. V usage is TRBV5-1 and J usage is TRBJ2-7, with a possible D match to TRBD2 (6 bases). V was cut by 2 bases and J by 5 bases, with 11 bases left in between. From germline, CDR1 is SGHRS and CDR2 YFSETQ. The CDR3 runs 13 residues. CDR3 sequence reads: CASSLPGEHEQYF. For the CDR3, the DNA is TGCGCCAGCAGCTTACCGGGGGAGCACGAGCAGTACTTC.

This clonotype was seen a single time. This may stem from a read error, because a much larger clone lies one nucleotide away. V usage is TRBV29-1 and J usage is TRBJ2-3; unclear D gene. The CDR3 is made up of 12 amino acids. V was cut by 5 bases and J by 5 bases, with 11 bases left in between. Germline CDR1 and CDR2: SQVTM and ANQGSEA. CDR3 sequence (DNA): TGCAGCGTTAAAAGGGTTCAAGATACGCAGTATTTT. As protein: CSVKRVQDTQYF.

This clonotype has more than one count but fewer than ten. The V and J genes are TRBV11-2 and TRBJ2-3, with D hard to call. Trimming cost V 1 base and J 4 bases, with 12 bases left between them. Germline V gene lookup returns CDR1 SGHAT and CDR2 FQNNGV. This CDR3 comprises 15 residues. The CDR3 sequence is CASSLGAVSADTQYF. The CDR3 region has the DNA TGTGCCAGCAGCTTAGGGGCCGTTTCGGCAGATACGCAGTATTTT.

The CDR3 protein is CASSHSPYWDPGGVFYEQYF. The CDR3 coding sequence is TGTGCCAGCAGCCATTCCCCCTATTGGGACCCCGGGGGAGTTTTCTACGAGCAGTACTTC. The J gene is TRBJ2-7, the V gene TRBV7-2, with TRBD2 as a possible D gene (6 bases). The germline V and J ends were trimmed by 5 bases and 3 bases, with 32 bases remaining between them. The germline V gene has CDR1 SGHTA and CDR2 FQGNSA. CDR3 size: 20 residues.

The J gene is TRBJ2-4, the V gene TRBV5-4; TRBD1 might be the D (5 bases). This CDR3 comprises 14 residues. Germline CDR1 and CDR2: SGHNT and YYREEE (reference sequence). Trimming stripped 0 bases from V and 5 bases from J, with 9 bases between. The CDR3 here is CASSLGTSQNIQYF. The CDR3 DNA follows: TGTGCCAGCAGCTTGGGGACATCCCAAAACATTCAGTACTTC.

The chain combines TRBV27 with TRBJ2-1; a possible D gene is TRBD1 (6 bases). V lost 7 bases to trimming and J lost 5 bases, with 18 bases between them. CDR1 and CDR2 (germline): MNHEY, SMNVEV (reference sequence). The CDR3 has 15 residues. Here the CDR3 DNA reads TGTGCCAGCATCTCCCGGATCGGACAGAACAATGAGCAGTTCTTC. Translation: CASISRIGQNNEQFF.

There are many counts of this clonotype. The J gene is TRBJ2-5, the V gene TRBV6-5; 12 bases are a match to TRBD2. Germline CDR1 reads MNHEY; CDR2 reads SVGAGI. The CDR3 covers 17 residues. V lost 0 bases and J lost 6; bases outside the gene matches: 8. In nucleotides, the CDR3 is TGTGCCAGCAGTTACTCGGGTCCTAGCGGGGGGGCAAAGACCCAGTACTTC. Translation: CASSYSGPSGGAKTQYF.

The chain has TRBV7-2 and TRBJ2-5, with D possibly being TRBD1 or TRBD2 (6 bases each). Trimming removed 8 bases from V and 5 bases from J, with 18 bases in between. Per germline, CDR1 SGHTA and CDR2 FQGNSA. The CDR3 runs 14 residues. The chain's CDR3 is CASGTGAGSETQYF. Here the CDR3 DNA reads TGTGCCAGCGGCACGGGGGCCGGCAGCGAGACCCAGTACTTC.

This clonotype has just a few counts. At one end, the junction sequence differs from germline, possibly due to a read error. The gene calls are TRBV3-1 and TRBJ2-5; possible D gene TRBD2, 6 bases. Germline-derived CDR1 and CDR2 are LGHDT and YNNKEL (reference sequence). The CDR3 contains 15 residues. The CDR3, as DNA: TGTGCTAGCAGCCAAGGAAGTAGCGGACTTAGGACCCAGTACTTC. Translating gives CASSQGSSGLRTQYF.